The clone carrying this T cell receptor (beta chain) was picked up a small number of times. The antigen is not known. This sample is part of a study of brain T cells in children with intractable seizures. Regarding the study as a whole: Viral specificity was inferred only from CDR3 similarity; HCMV serostatus was unknown.

Per germline, CDR1 KGHSH and CDR2 LQKENI. This CDR3 is built from 13 residues. V was trimmed by 6 bases and J by 2 bases, leaving 10 bases between them. Sequenced by immunoSEQ multiplex PCR; TCRdb stores in-frame clones only, minus some. The data hold 300,000 to 400,000 clones, with nearly 95% observed a single time. As for time point: blood from clinic visit 5 months post-surgery; TSC patient then seizure free. Pre-surgery treatment included at least one anti-epileptic drug. The sequenced sample was peripheral blood, obtained approximately 5 months after surgery. The sequence came from a boy younger than two with tuberous sclerosis and intractable seizures. The chain employs TRBV18 and TRBJ2-5; perhaps TRBD1 as D (5 bases). CDR3 protein: CASSPTAQETQYF. The CDR3 region has the DNA TGTGCCAGCTCGCCGACAGCTCAAGAGACCCAGTACTTC.